The next 29 T cell receptor beta chains were all read from a single sample in a study of T-cell memory formation after mild COVID-19. Each CDR3 protein gets one entry after TCRdb re-called the 5' RACE reads with MiXCR. This table has some 310,000 distinct CDR3 sequences, roughly 20% appearing once. Sequencing was performed on PBMCs or a T cell subset sorted from them (not recorded which). These receptors all come from a man younger than 35 who had mild COVID-19 (a few samples of this study predate the infection). Cell type and time point are not known.

This rearrangement joins TRBV5-1 to TRBJ2-1, with unresolved D. Germline loops: CDR1 SGHRS, CDR2 YFSETQ. The CDR3 has 13 amino acids. V lost 4 bases and J lost 5, with 10 bases in between. This CDR3 is CASSITANNEQFF. CDR3 coding DNA: TGCGCCAGCAGCATTACAGCGAACAATGAGCAGTTCTTC.

The CDR3 DNA sequence: TGTGCCAGCAGCCAAGAGGAGCTAGCGTTTCGCGAGCAGTTCTTC. Protein product: CASSQEELAFREQFF. V is TRBV4-2 and J is TRBJ2-1; D is perhaps TRBD2 (6 bases). V gave up 0 bases and J gave up 10 bases, with 16 bases separating them. This CDR3 has 15 amino acids. The germline V gene encodes CDR1 LGHNA and CDR2 YNFKEQ.

This clonotype was found a few times. V gene TRBV28 combines with J gene TRBJ2-4; 8 nucleotides align to TRBD2. The CDR3 length is 14 residues. Germline V gives CDR1 MDHEN, CDR2 SYDVKM. The trim removed 11 bases at V and 1 base at J, leaving 7 bases unmatched. In DNA form, the CDR3 reads TGTGCCTCCTCCGCGGGGGGTGCCAAAAACATTCAGTACTTC. Its protein product is CASSAGGAKNIQYF.

The V call is TRBV5-1, the J call TRBJ1-1; 8 nucleotides match TRBD1. V shed 2 bases and J 4 bases; nucleotides not matched to a gene: 4. CDR3 length: 14 residues. The germline V gene encodes CDR1 SGHRS and CDR2 YFSETQ. The CDR3 nucleotides are TGCGCCAGCAGCTTTCAGGGGGCGCGCACTGAAGCTTTCTTT. Encoded protein: CASSFQGARTEAFF.

The rearrangement joins TRBV12-3 or TRBV12-4 to TRBJ2-5, with D perhaps TRBD1 (5 bases). The CDR3 is made up of 17 amino acids. V was pared by 1 base and J by 2 bases, with 17 bases between. The CDR3 loop reads CASSLVSGLGAQETQYF. CDR3 DNA: TGTGCCAGCAGTTTAGTTTCAGGGCTTGGGGCACAAGAGACCCAGTACTTC.

This chain uses TRBV7-9 with TRBJ1-2; D remains unclear. This CDR3 is built from 15 residues. Germline V lookup: CDR1 SEHNR, CDR2 FQNEAQ (reference sequence). V was pared by 2 bases and J by 3 bases, with 13 bases between. CDR3 nucleotides: TGTGCCAGCAGCTTACTTTCAACGGCAGACTATGGCTACACCTTC. Translating it yields CASSLLSTADYGYTF.

The rearrangement joins TRBV12-3 or TRBV12-4 to TRBJ1-4; no clear D. This CDR3 is built from 14 residues. Between the trimmed V and J ends, which lost 6 bases and 1 base, there was a span of 9 bases. CDR3 residues: CASRSKGTNEKLFF. The CDR3 region has the DNA TGTGCCAGCAGGTCAAAGGGAACTAATGAAAAACTGTTTTTT.

The chain carries TRBV7-9 and TRBJ2-1, with a weak D call TRBD1 (6 bases). The CDR3 spans 16 residues. Per germline, CDR1 SEHNR and CDR2 FQNEAQ (reference sequence). Trimming left V 7 bases short and J 7 bases short, with 23 bases between. CDR3 region: CASTSPGGGGRNEQFF. For the CDR3, the DNA is TGTGCCAGCACCTCCCCGGGTGGTGGGGGCAGGAATGAGCAGTTCTTC.

This clonotype was counted at least ten times. The chain uses TRBV6-5 and TRBJ2-3, with unresolved D. The length of the CDR3 is 13 residues. The V and J ends lost 0 bases and 6 bases respectively, with 7 bases between them. Germline CDR1 MNHEY, CDR2 SVGAGI. The CDR3 DNA reads as TGTGCCAGCAGTTACTCTGGTGGCGATACGCAGTATTTT. It translates to CASSYSGGDTQYF.

This clonotype has a count of ten or more. The CDR3 nucleotides are TGTGCCACCAGTGATCAGGGCAGCTCCTACAATGAGCAGTTCTTC. This gives the protein CATSDQGSSYNEQFF. This sequence joins TRBV24-1 and TRBJ2-1, with D perhaps matching TRBD1 (5 bases). The V gene's germline CDR1 is KGHDR and CDR2 SFDVKD. The CDR3 is 15 residues long. V lost 3 bases, J lost 0 bases, and 8 bases lay in between.

The CDR3 reads CSVETGQRTDTQYF. In nucleotides, the CDR3 is TGCAGCGTAGAGACGGGACAAAGGACAGATACGCAGTATTTT. The chain recombines TRBV29-1 with TRBJ2-3; a weak D match, TRBD1 (6 bases). Germline V lookup: CDR1 SQVTM, CDR2 ANQGSEA. Trimming shortened V by 6 bases and J by 3 bases, and 16 bases separated the two germline ends. This CDR3 contains 14 residues.

The chain couples TRBV7-9 to TRBJ1-3; 7 bases line up with TRBD1. Per germline, CDR1 SEHNR and CDR2 FQNEAQ (reference sequence). The CDR3 is 15 amino acids. The J segment lost 7 bases and the V segment lost 7 bases, leaving 13 bases of the junction unmatched. Here the CDR3 DNA reads TGTGCCAGCAACCCGGGACAGTCAGTTGGCAACACCATATATTTT. Its translation: CASNPGQSVGNTIYF.

This clonotype was observed a handful of times. V usage is TRBV7-2 and J usage is TRBJ2-3; the D gene is possibly TRBD1 (6 bases). Trimming cost V 6 bases and J 5 bases, with 15 bases left between them. Germline lookup yields CDR1 SGHTA and CDR2 FQGNSA. The CDR3 contains 14 residues. The CDR3, as DNA: TGTGCCAGCAGGCTAGCAGGGGCCCGAGATACGCAGTATTTT. This sequence encodes CASRLAGARDTQYF.

Many counts were recorded for this clonotype. The CDR3 sequence is CASSFGQGRQPQHF. CDR3 DNA sequence: TGTGCCAGCAGTTTCGGACAGGGGCGTCAGCCCCAGCATTTT. J is TRBJ1-5 and V is TRBV6-6; 9 positions agree with TRBD1. CDR1 is MNHNY and CDR2 is SVGAGI in the germline V gene (reference sequence). The CDR3 sequence is 14 residues long. The trim removed 4 bases at V and 6 bases at J, leaving 4 bases unmatched.

Ten or more counts support this clonotype. The V and J genes are TRBV5-1 and TRBJ2-5, with TRBD2 matching over 9 bases. The V and J ends lost 2 bases and 2 bases, in that order; junction bases with no gene match: 4. Germline CDR1 reads SGHRS; CDR2 reads YFSETQ. This CDR3 contains 15 residues. As DNA, the CDR3 is TGCGCCAGCAGCTTTAGCGGGGGACCTCAAGAGACCCAGTACTTC. Translating it yields CASSFSGGPQETQYF.

This clonotype was seen just once. This chain's CDR3 is CASSSLGGDQPQHF. In nucleotides, the CDR3 is TGTGCCAGCAGTTCCTTGGGAGGGGATCAGCCCCAGCATTTT. The chain is built from TRBV7-2 and TRBJ1-5, with D maybe TRBD1 (5 bases). Per the germline V gene, CDR1 is SGHTA and CDR2 is FQGNSA. Trimming shortened V by 6 bases and J by 5 bases, and 14 bases separated the two germline ends. This CDR3 spans 14 amino acids.

The V and J genes are TRBV20-1 and TRBJ1-1, with D possibly being TRBD1 (6 bases). Germline V gene sequence: CDR1 DFQATT, CDR2 SNEGSKA (reference sequence). The V and J ends lost 4 bases and 9 bases respectively, with 9 bases between them. The CDR3 spans 10 residues. CDR3 sequence (DNA): TGCAGTGCTACTGGGACACAAGCTTTCTTT. Translation gives CSATGTQAFF.

This clonotype has only a few counts. V usage is TRBV7-2 and J usage is TRBJ2-2; D is unclear. V dropped 5 bases and J dropped 6 bases, with 13 bases sitting between them. The CDR3 has 14 amino acids. Germline V gives CDR1 SGHTA, CDR2 FQGNSA. In DNA form, the CDR3 reads TGTGCCAGCAGCACCAGTTACCACCCCGGGGAGCTGTTTTTT. Amino acids: CASSTSYHPGELFF.

V gene TRBV7-2 combines with J gene TRBJ2-5; D gene ambiguous. CDR1 is SGHTA, CDR2 FQGNSA, per germline. CDR3 length: 13 residues. Trimming pared 2 bases from V and 1 base from J, leaving 5 bases between. CDR3 protein: CASSLQIQETQYF. CDR3 DNA: TGTGCCAGCAGCTTACAGATCCAAGAGACCCAGTACTTC. Full variable domain (rest looked up from reference TRBV7-2 and TRBJ2-5): GAGVSQSPSNKVTEKGKDVELRCDPISGHTALYWYRQSLGQGLEFLIYFQGNSAPDKSGLPSDRFSAERTGGSVSTLTIQRTQQEDSAVYLCASSLQIQETQYFGPGTRLLVL.

J is TRBJ1-2 and V is TRBV20-1; 7 bases are shared with TRBD1. This CDR3 comprises 15 residues. Germline loops: CDR1 DFQATT, CDR2 SNEGSKA (reference sequence). Trimming cost V 7 bases and J 4 bases; bases outside gene matches: 15. CDR3 region: CSVPTSTGTAYGYTF. CDR3 DNA: TGCAGTGTTCCGACATCAACCGGGACAGCCTATGGCTACACCTTC.

This clonotype showed up just a few times. The rearrangement joins TRBV7-2 to TRBJ1-2, with D perhaps TRBD1 (6 bases). CDR1 and CDR2 from the germline V gene are SGHTA and FQGNSA. Trimming shortened V by 6 bases and J by 8 bases, and 16 bases separated the two germline ends. The CDR3 totals 13 residues. CDR3 amino acids: CASSTRGGRGYTF. DNA of the CDR3: TGTGCCAGCAGTACCCGGGGGGGGCGAGGCTACACCTTC.

This clonotype has just a few counts. The chain joins TRBV6-2 or TRBV6-3 to TRBJ2-1, with TRBD2 matching 13 bases. The CDR3 contains 16 residues. Germline values: CDR1 MNHEY, CDR2 SVGEGT. V dropped 2 bases and J dropped 7; count of bases not matched to a gene: 5. The CDR3 reads CASSYGGLAGSNEQFF. CDR3 DNA sequence: TGTGCCAGCAGTTACGGGGGACTAGCGGGGAGTAATGAGCAGTTCTTC.

In its sample, this clonotype was seen a few times. This chain links TRBV7-2 with TRBJ1-4; 8 bases align to TRBD1. V dropped 2 bases and J dropped 10; count of bases not matched to a gene: 3. The CDR3 runs to 13 residues. Germline values: CDR1 SGHTA, CDR2 FQGNSA. The CDR3 region is CASSLQGAGKLFF. CDR3 DNA sequence: TGTGCCAGCAGCTTACAGGGGGCGGGAAAACTGTTTTTT.

This clonotype was seen a few times. The V call is TRBV15, the J call TRBJ1-2; maybe TRBD1 (5 bases). CDR3 length: 13 residues. In germline, CDR1 is LNHNV, CDR2 YYDKDF (reference sequence). Trimming removed 4 bases at V and 4 bases at J, with 10 bases between. CDR3 in amino acids: CATSISGLYGYTF. CDR3 in DNA: TGTGCCACCAGCATCTCAGGGCTCTATGGCTACACCTTC.

This clonotype occurred a few times. In DNA, the CDR3 is TGCAGGGGTACAGGGGGCACGGAGGTCAACTATGGCTACACCTTC. Amino acid sequence: CRGTGGTEVNYGYTF. The chain employs TRBV20-1 and TRBJ1-2; 9 bases match TRBD1. The CDR3 covers 15 residues. Germline CDR1 and CDR2: DFQATT and SNEGSKA (reference sequence).

This clonotype was counted between two and nine times. V is TRBV7-9 and J is TRBJ1-1; D perhaps matches TRBD1 (5 bases). Germline CDR1 is SEHNR and CDR2 is FQNEAQ (reference sequence). V was shortened by 5 bases and J by 6 bases, with 16 bases between the two germline ends. CDR3 length equals 14 residues. DNA for the CDR3: TGTGCCAGCAGCCCTAAGGGGATACAGGCTGAAGCTTTCTTT. It is translated as CASSPKGIQAEAFF.

The J gene is TRBJ2-1, the V gene TRBV20-1; D not certain. Germline CDR1 reads DFQATT; CDR2 reads SNEGSKA (reference sequence). The germline V and J ends were trimmed by 6 bases and 8 bases, with 14 bases remaining between them. The CDR3 covers 12 residues. CDR3 DNA: TGCAGTGCCCCGATGCGGCGAGATGAGCAGTTCTTC. It codes for CSAPMRRDEQFF.

This clonotype was seen many times. This chain uses TRBV4-3 with TRBJ2-1; D could derive from TRBD1 or TRBD2 (7 bases each). The length of the CDR3 is 14 residues. CDR1 is LGHNA and CDR2 is YSLEER in the germline V gene. Trimming stripped 0 bases from V and 7 bases from J, with 10 bases between. The CDR3 DNA is TGCGCCAGCAGCCAAGACAGGGGGGGGAATGAGCAGTTCTTC. Protein sequence: CASSQDRGGNEQFF.

This clonotype was recorded a few times. This chain links TRBV7-9 with TRBJ1-1, with a possible D match to TRBD1 (5 bases). Germline CDR1 is SEHNR and CDR2 is FQNEAQ (reference sequence). CDR3 length: 11 residues. V was pared by 5 bases and J by 13 bases, with 14 bases between. CDR3 region: CASSPSQGLFF. The CDR3 nucleotides are TGTGCCAGCAGCCCTAGTCAGGGTCTTTTCTTT. Using reference TRBV7-9 and TRBJ1-1 for the parts outside the CDR3, the full variable domain is DTGVSQNPRHKITKRGQNVTFRCDPISEHNRLYWYRQTLGQGPEFLTYFQNEAQLEKSRLLSDRFSAERPKGSFSTLEIQRTEQGDSAMYLCASSPSQGLFFGQGTRLTVV.